This T cell receptor (beta chain) was captured by sequencing in a study of cytomegalovirus exposure and HLA in healthy donors. Researchers ran the PCR with 60 Vbeta and 13 Jbeta primers. TCRdb's copy holds only in-frame clones and misses some; the assay was immunoSEQ multiplex PCR. The data show 150,000 to 200,000 clones, 75% to 90% seen once. Germline lookup yields CDR1 ENHRY and CDR2 SYGVKD. V lost 0 bases, J lost 3 bases, and 3 bases stayed unmatched. The CDR3 has 15 residues. The origin of this receptor is a woman in her late teens or twenties in good health and CMV-seronegative. Sequenced sample: PBMCs. The chain joins TRBV10-3 to TRBJ2-7; 9 positions match TRBD1. The CDR3 coding sequence is TGTGCCATCAGTGAGTCTTTGACAGGGGGCTACGAGCAGTACTTC. Translation: CAISESLTGGYEQYF.